This record looks at one T cell receptor (beta chain) sequence and its context. This record comes from a study of blood T cell repertoires in COVID-19. As for the study in general: In each case, the material was cDNA or gDNA derived from T cells, B-cell-depleted T cells, or PBMCs.

Recovered status applied to Cohort 3 donors who had two consecutive negative PCRs. It also applied to those with clearance or with symptom resolution. The V segment lost 0 bases and the J segment 0 bases; nucleotides outside the gene matches: 19. There are 23 residues in the CDR3. The germline gives CDR1 LGHNA, CDR2 YNFKEQ. Sequenced by immunoSEQ multiplex PCR; TCRdb stores in-frame clones only, minus some. Here the sample spans 200,000 to 300,000 clones, 80% to 90% being singletons. Sequencing was done on a sample of PBMCs or T cells enriched from blood (not recorded which). The chain joins TRBV4-2 to TRBJ2-6; TRBD1 matches at 8 bases. This sequence was found in a man aged 40-50 years who had recovered from COVID-19. The CDR3, as DNA: TGTGCCAGCAGCCAAGAAGTCCAATACACCAGACAGGGGAGTGGCTCTGGGGCCAACGTCCTGACTTTC. Amino acids: CASSQEVQYTRQGSGSGANVLTF.